These T cell receptor beta chains were read from a single sample in a study of cytomegalovirus exposure and HLA in healthy donors. Clones were sequenced by immunoSEQ multiplex PCR, and TCRdb holds only the in-frame ones, with some missing. Seen here are 260,000 or so clones, approximately 90% observed once, and the top ten hold about 3%. The sample consisted of PBMCs. The origin of the receptors is a man aged 18 to 30 in good health and CMV-seronegative. CDR3s include the opening cysteine and the closing phenylalanine or tryptophan. D genes are given only for firm matches. Rows may omit the clone size; those that give it use once, few, many or a size class.

j_call,d_call,v_call,clone_size,cdr3_nt,cdr3_aa
TRBJ1-2,.,TRBV6-1,few,TGTGCCAGCAGTGAATGGCAGGGTAACTATGGCTACACCTTC,CASSEWQGNYGYTF
TRBJ2-2,.,TRBV6-6,.,TGTGCCAGCAGTTCTCTACAGAAGGCGATCACCGGGGAGCTGTTTTTT,CASSSLQKAITGELFF
TRBJ2-1,.,TRBV30,.,TGTGCCTGGAGTGTACGAGGGGGAAACTACAATGAGCAGTTCTTC,CAWSVRGGNYNEQFF
TRBJ2-1,TRBD2,TRBV11-2,.,TGTGCCAGCAGAGGACTAGCGGGGAACTACAATGAGCAGTTCTTC,CASRGLAGNYNEQFF
TRBJ1-2,.,TRBV19,.,TGTGCCAGTAGTCGCGCGGATGACCGGCCGGATAGTGTTGGCTACACCTTC,CASSRADDRPDSVGYTF
TRBJ2-1,TRBD2,TRBV4-3,medium-sized,TGCGCCAGCAGCCAACGGCTAGCGGGAAGGAATGAGCAGTTCTTC,CASSQRLAGRNEQFF
TRBJ2-1,TRBD2,TRBV11-3,.,TGTGCCAGCAGCCACGGACTAGCGGGAGTTGAGCAGTTCTTC,CASSHGLAGVEQFF
TRBJ2-7,.,TRBV13,.,TGTGCCAGCAGCCCCTCGACACCCTACGAGCAGTACTTC,CASSPSTPYEQYF
TRBJ2-3,.,TRBV4-2,.,TGTGCCAGCAGCCACCGCGTCCCGGGACTTTGCACAGATACGCAGTATTTT,CASSHRVPGLCTDTQYF
TRBJ1-1,TRBD1,TRBV4-3,.,TGCGCCAGCAGCCAATCGACAGGGTCTGAAGCTTTCTTT,CASSQSTGSEAFF
TRBJ2-1,TRBD2,TRBV6-4,.,TGTGCCAGCATAACTCGGACTAGCAACCCCAGTGAGCAGTTCTTC,CASITRTSNPSEQFF
TRBJ2-3,TRBD1,TRBV5-4,once,TGTGCCAGCAGCCTGCCCGGGACAGGCACAGATACGCAGTATTTT,CASSLPGTGTDTQYF
TRBJ2-3,.,TRBV21-1,once,TGTGCCGCCCCCTCCCGACAACACTGGGCAGATACGCAGTATTTT,CAAPSRQHWADTQYF
TRBJ1-6,.,TRBV28,.,TGTGCCAGCAGCCTAGGACAGAGTTCACCCCTCCACTTT,CASSLGQSSPLHF
TRBJ1-4,.,TRBV6-6,.,TGTGCCAGCAGCCGGACCGACAGACTTAATGAAAAACTGTTTTTT,CASSRTDRLNEKLFF
TRBJ2-3,TRBD2,TRBV19,many,TGTGCCAGTAATGGGAGGGAGGCCGGTCCGCAGTATTTT,CASNGREAGPQYF
TRBJ2-2,.,TRBV7-2,.,TGTGCCAGCAGCAAAGGACTTTCCCTCACCGGGGAGCTGTTTTTT,CASSKGLSLTGELFF
TRBJ1-6,TRBD1,TRBV6-5,.,TGTGCCAGCAGTTACGGACAGGAACGCAATTCACCCCTCCACTTT,CASSYGQERNSPLHF
TRBJ1-6,.,TRBV10-3,.,TGTGCCATCAGAAGGGGGACAACCAATTCACCCCTCCACTTT,CAIRRGTTNSPLHF
TRBJ2-7,.,TRBV27,.,TGTGCCAGCAGGCAGTTTAACGAGCAGTACTTC,CASRQFNEQYF
TRBJ2-7,.,TRBV5-1,.,TGCGCCAGCAGCTTGTCGGGGGTCGAGCAGTACTTC,CASSLSGVEQYF
TRBJ2-7,.,TRBV6-5,.,TGTGCCAGCAGACGGTTCAGGGGCCCCTACGAGCAGTACTTC,CASRRFRGPYEQYF
TRBJ1-1,.,TRBV5-6,.,TGTGCCAGCAGCTTGGGAGAACTGGTAGCTTTCTTT,CASSLGELVAFF
TRBJ2-7,.,TRBV11-2,.,TGTGCCAGCAGCTTAAGATTGTCGCAGTACTACGAGCAGTACTTC,CASSLRLSQYYEQYF
TRBJ2-5,TRBD1,TRBV7-9,few,TGTGCCAGCAGCTCCCGGACAGGCGGGGAGACCCAGTACTTC,CASSSRTGGETQYF
TRBJ1-6,.,TRBV7-2,.,TGTGCCAGCAGCCGCGGGGGGGTCGTCTATAATTCACCCCTCCACTTT,CASSRGGVVYNSPLHF
TRBJ1-2,TRBD1,TRBV10-2,.,TGCGCCAGCAGTGAGACAGGGGACGGCTACACCTTC,CASSETGDGYTF
TRBJ2-7,.,TRBV7-2,.,TGTGCCAGCAGCTTTAATCCGGACAGCGAGCAGTACTTC,CASSFNPDSEQYF
TRBJ1-6,TRBD1,TRBV6-5,few,TGTGCCAGCAGTTTCCGGGACAGGAGTAGTAGGGCCCTCCACTTT,CASSFRDRSSRALHF
TRBJ2-7,TRBD1,TRBV5-1,.,TGCGCCAGCGAAGCACAGGGGGCCTACGAGCAGTACTTC,CASEAQGAYEQYF
TRBJ2-3,.,TRBV2,.,TGTGCCAGCAGTCTCGGGGGAGCCTACACAGATACGCAGTATTTT,CASSLGGAYTDTQYF
TRBJ2-2,.,TRBV5-1,.,TGCGCCAGCAGCCCTACCCCGACACGTAACACCGGGGAGCTGTTTTTT,CASSPTPTRNTGELFF
TRBJ2-7,.,TRBV15,.,TGTGCCACCAGCAGAGACAGGGGATACGAGCAGTACTTC,CATSRDRGYEQYF
TRBJ2-7,TRBD1,TRBV19,.,TGTGCCAGTAAGGTGACGGGACAGGGCTACGAGCAGTACTTC,CASKVTGQGYEQYF
TRBJ1-1,.,TRBV4-1,once,TGCGCCAGCAGACCCCCAGGCCGACCTGAAGCTTTCTTT,CASRPPGRPEAFF
TRBJ2-7,TRBD1,TRBV7-9,.,TGTGCCAGCAGCCCCAACTTACAGGGGAAATCCTACGAGCAGTACTTC,CASSPNLQGKSYEQYF
TRBJ1-5,.,TRBV28,.,TGTGCCAGCAGTTTTTCAGAATTCAATCAGCCCCAGCATTTT,CASSFSEFNQPQHF